This T cell receptor (beta chain) stems from a study of T cells after yellow fever vaccination. The V end was cut by 3 bases, the J end by 1 base, with 9 bases between. The CDR3 has 14 residues. Germline CDR1 reads SGDLS; CDR2 reads YYNGEE. Remarks on this clonotype: The antigen is unknown.

The study's findings and limits: After the booster, approximately 96% of CD4 and 75% to 90% of CD8 primary-response clones were re-detected.

Generation of TCR cDNA used 5'RACE template switching (which added a universal primer site and UMIs). TCRdb redid the calling of the 5' RACE reads with MiXCR, one entry per CDR3 protein. Among about 230,000 distinct CDR3 sequences listed, around 6.7% were seen once. The TCR originated in a man in his thirties or forties who received the YFV17D yellow fever vaccine. The chain uses TRBV9 and TRBJ2-3; weak D call: TRBD2 (6 bases). This material consisted of CD4+ T cells sorted from PBMCs, taken on the day of the yellow fever booster vaccination. DNA for the CDR3: TGTGCCAGCAGCGGCGGGGCTCGCACAGATACGCAGTATTTT. As protein: CASSGGARTDTQYF.